These 11 T cell receptor beta chains were sequenced from one sample in a study of T cells in Graves' hyperthyroidism and ophthalmopathy. RNA transcripts provided the source from which TCR beta CDR3 regions were amplified. A first-round RT-PCR of the TCR CDR3 used the HTBI primer set. TCRdb reprocessed the multiplex PCR reads with MiXCR, giving one entry per CDR3 protein. The sample includes a few hundred thousand distinct CDR3 sequences, 15% to 18% of them seen just once. Input material: blood. These receptor sequences come from a woman in her 30s with Graves' hyperthyroidism.

This clonotype was seen more than once but under ten times. This chain connects TRBV10-1 to TRBJ2-1, with D maybe TRBD2 (5 bases). Trimming cost V 3 bases and J 6 bases, with 12 bases left between them. This CDR3 has 14 residues. CDR1 and CDR2 from the germline V gene are WNHNN and SYGVQD (reference sequence). DNA of the CDR3: TGCGCCAGCAGTGAATTTGCGGGCGTCAATGAGCAGTTCTTC. It translates to CASSEFAGVNEQFF.

The chain employs TRBV27 and TRBJ2-7, with D maybe TRBD2 (6 bases). The CDR3 sequence is 13 residues long. Trimming took 5 bases from V and 3 from J, leaving 11 bases between them. Germline loops: CDR1 MNHEY, CDR2 SMNVEV (reference sequence). The CDR3 DNA reads as TGTGCCAGCAGTGGGGCGGGAAACTACGAGCAGTACTTC. Translation gives CASSGAGNYEQYF.

This clonotype came up a few times. This sequence may be a read error, since a much larger clone differs from it by one base. The CDR3 ends on some other residue instead of the conserved phenylalanine or tryptophan, so this is likely a read error. The chain employs TRBV11-2 and TRBJ2-1; perhaps D is TRBD1 or TRBD2 (5 bases each). V gave up 8 bases and J gave up 0 bases, with 17 bases separating them. Per the germline V gene, CDR1 is SGHAT and CDR2 is FQNNGV. This CDR3 contains 16 residues. CDR3 in amino acids: CASRGWTSSSYNEQFL. The CDR3 DNA reads as TGTGCCAGCCGGGGATGGACATCCAGCTCCTACAATGAGCAGTTCCTC.

This clonotype was seen ten or more times. J is TRBJ2-7 and V is TRBV7-9, with TRBD2 identical over 7 bases. Germline V CDR1 and CDR2: SEHNR, FQNEAQ (reference sequence). After removal of 3 bases from V and 0 bases from J, the junction contained 8 bases not matched to a gene. The CDR3 consists of 16 residues. The chain's CDR3 is CASSFLSAGSSYEQYF. In DNA, the CDR3 is TGTGCCAGCAGCTTCCTGTCAGCGGGGAGCTCCTACGAGCAGTACTTC.

This clonotype was picked up many times. V and J are TRBV5-6 and TRBJ2-1, with 8 positions matching TRBD2. The CDR3 is 17 amino acids. Germline CDR1 SGHDT, CDR2 YYEEEE. Trimming at V came to 1 base and at J to 5 bases, leaving 11 bases not matched to a gene. CDR3 loop: CASSLYLVGGRNNEQFF. For the CDR3, the DNA is TGTGCCAGCAGCTTGTATCTGGTGGGCGGGAGGAACAATGAGCAGTTCTTC. The whole variable domain, remainder taken from reference TRBV5-6 and TRBJ2-1, is DAGVTQSPTHLIKTRGQQVTLRCSPKSGHDTVSWYQQALGQGPQFIFQYYEEEERQRGNFPDRFSGHQFPNYSSELNVNALLLGDSALYLCASSLYLVGGRNNEQFFGPGTRLTVL.

This chain links TRBV4-3 with TRBJ2-5; D is perhaps TRBD1 or TRBD2 (7 bases each). Germline CDR1 is LGHNA and CDR2 is YSLEER. The CDR3 contains 16 residues. V gave up 0 bases and J gave up 10 bases, with 21 bases separating them. Here the CDR3 reads CASSQDLGGRGGGQYF. The CDR3 coding sequence is TGCGCCAGCAGCCAAGATCTGGGTGGCAGGGGGGGTGGCCAGTACTTC.

The genes are TRBV2 and TRBJ1-2, with a weak D call TRBD1 (5 bases). CDR3 size: 13 residues. Between the trimmed V and J ends, which lost 5 bases and 7 bases, there was a span of 14 bases. Per germline, CDR1 SNHLY and CDR2 FYNNEI. The CDR3 coding sequence is TGTGCCAGCAGTCCGACCCGTGGGGGTGGCTACACCTTC. Translated: CASSPTRGGGYTF.

This clonotype has at least ten counts. The chain links TRBV3-1 to TRBJ2-3, with 8 nucleotides matching TRBD2. After removal of 2 bases from V and 8 bases from J, the junction contained 12 bases not matched to a gene. Germline V gene lookup returns CDR1 LGHDT and CDR2 YNNKEL (reference sequence). CDR3 size: 16 residues. Here the CDR3 DNA reads TGTGCCAGCAGCCAACCGATCGGACTAGCTCCACCTACGCAGTATTTT. It translates to CASSQPIGLAPPTQYF.

This clonotype showed up many times. The chain is built from TRBV6-1 and TRBJ1-2, with D perhaps matching TRBD1 (6 bases). The CDR3 runs 15 residues. CDR1 is MNHNS and CDR2 is SASEGT in the germline V gene. V was shortened by 4 bases and J by 0 bases, with 12 bases between the two germline ends. Here the CDR3 DNA reads TGTGCCAGCAGTGCCGACAGGATAGCTAACTATGGCTACACCTTC. Amino acid sequence: CASSADRIANYGYTF.

This clonotype has ten or more counts. The CDR3 DNA reads TGTGCCAGCAGCGTAACAGCGGGGGCTGAGCAGTACTTC. It yields the protein CASSVTAGAEQYF. The chain recombines TRBV9 with TRBJ2-7, with 8 bases fitting TRBD2. This CDR3 contains 13 residues. The V gene end was trimmed by 1 base and the J gene end by 7 bases; junction bases not matched to a gene: 4. CDR1 is SGDLS and CDR2 is YYNGEE in the germline V gene.

This clonotype has a handful of counts. This CDR3 is CSASDALSSYEQYF. The DNA for the CDR3 is TGCAGTGCTAGCGACGCCCTGAGCTCCTACGAGCAGTACTTC. The V call is TRBV20-1, the J call TRBJ2-7; D unresolved. Deletions cut 3 bases from V and 0 bases from J, with 12 bases between. From germline, CDR1 is DFQATT and CDR2 SNEGSKA (reference sequence). The CDR3 has 14 residues.